Described below is a single TCR beta chain sequence and its context. This record comes from a study of control samples from healthy donors and cancer patients. The CDR3 is 15 amino acids. Germline V gene data show CDR1 as SEHNR and CDR2 as FQNEAQ (reference sequence). The V gene end was trimmed by 5 bases and the J gene end by 5 bases; junction bases not matched to a gene: 8. The repertoire was sequenced with immunoSEQ multiplex PCR; TCRdb's copy has only in-frame clones and lacks some. The table lists 230,000 or so clones, 85% to 95% of them singletons, with about 1.6% in the top ten. The sequence came from a man between 50 and 59 years old in good health. J is TRBJ2-1 and V is TRBV7-9, with TRBD1 identical over 8 bases. Sequenced material: blood. The CDR3 coding sequence is TGTGCCAGCAGCCTCTCGGACAGGGCCCACAATGAGCAGTTCTTC. It translates to CASSLSDRAHNEQFF.